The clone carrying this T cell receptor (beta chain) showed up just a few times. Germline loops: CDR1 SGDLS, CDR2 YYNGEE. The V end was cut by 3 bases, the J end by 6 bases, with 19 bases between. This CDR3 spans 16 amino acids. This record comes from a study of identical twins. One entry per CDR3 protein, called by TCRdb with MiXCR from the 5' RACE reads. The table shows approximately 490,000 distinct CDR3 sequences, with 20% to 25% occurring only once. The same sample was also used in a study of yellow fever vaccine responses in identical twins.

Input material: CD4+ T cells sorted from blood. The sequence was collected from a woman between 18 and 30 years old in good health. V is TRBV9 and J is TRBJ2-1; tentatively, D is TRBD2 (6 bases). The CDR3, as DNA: TGTGCCAGCAGCGCCTCCGCCGGGGGACCCGGCAATGAGCAGTTCTTC. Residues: CASSASAGGPGNEQFF. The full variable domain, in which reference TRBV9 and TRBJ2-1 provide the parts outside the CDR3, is DSGVTQTPKHLITATGQRVTLRCSPRSGDLSVYWYQQSLDQGLQFLIQYYNGEERAKGNILERFSAQQFPDLHSELNLSSLELGDSALYFCASSASAGGPGNEQFFGPGTRLTVL.